The clone carrying this T cell receptor (beta chain) was observed once. What it binds is not known. A junction boundary mismatches the germline segment, possibly from a read error. TCRdb re-derived calls from the reads in MiXCR, one entry per CDR3 protein. Of 200,000 to 250,000 distinct CDR3 sequences listed, roughly 34% are singletons. The data were taken from a study of T cell repertoires in cytomegalovirus infection. The CDR3 covers 19 residues. CDR1 SGHVS and CDR2 FNYEAQ come from the germline V gene. This specimen was CD8+ T cells from cultured PBMCs, taken from culture after CMV antigen stimulation. This sequence joins TRBV7-6 and TRBJ2-1; 9 bases fit TRBD2. This TCR came from a human donor in good health (CMV status not recorded). Some clones in this sample may be carry-over from other donors' samples. The CDR3 reads CASSLERGALSSSNNEQFF. The CDR3 DNA reads TGTGCCAGCAGCTTAGAGCGGGGGGCACTGTCCAGCTCCAACAATGAGCAGTTCTTC.